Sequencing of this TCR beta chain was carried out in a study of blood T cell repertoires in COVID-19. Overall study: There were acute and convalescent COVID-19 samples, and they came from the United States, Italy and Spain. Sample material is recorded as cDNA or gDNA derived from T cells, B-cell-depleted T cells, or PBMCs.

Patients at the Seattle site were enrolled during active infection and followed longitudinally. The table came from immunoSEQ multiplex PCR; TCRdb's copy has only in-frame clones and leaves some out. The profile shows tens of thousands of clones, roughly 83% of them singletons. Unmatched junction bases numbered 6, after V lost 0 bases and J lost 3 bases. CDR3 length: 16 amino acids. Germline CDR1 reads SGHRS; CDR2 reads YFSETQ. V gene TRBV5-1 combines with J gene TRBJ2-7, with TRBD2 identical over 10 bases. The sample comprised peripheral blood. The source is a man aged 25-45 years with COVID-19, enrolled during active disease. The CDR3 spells CASSLETSGFGYEQYF. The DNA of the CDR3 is TGCGCCAGCAGCTTGGAGACTAGCGGGTTTGGCTACGAGCAGTACTTC.